Presented here are 20 T cell receptor beta chains from one specimen sequenced in a study of early T cells in non-severe SARS-CoV-2 infection. TCRdb passed the 5' RACE reads through MiXCR, listing each CDR3 protein once. The sample records fewer than 100,000 distinct CDR3 sequences, about 13% being singletons. The sequencing input was whole blood. These receptors were obtained from an adult who was a healthcare worker with PCR-confirmed SARS-CoV-2 infection or an uninfected control (not recorded which).

This clonotype was seen at least ten times. The chain recombines TRBV25-1 with TRBJ1-6, with D unclear. Trimming removed 4 bases from V and 7 bases from J, with 2 bases in between. Looked up from germline, CDR1 is MGHDK and CDR2 is SYGVNS. The CDR3 runs to 11 residues. The CDR3 DNA reads as TGTGCCAGCAGTGGAAATTCACCCCTCCACTTT. It codes for CASSGNSPLHF.

This rearrangement joins TRBV29-1 to TRBJ2-1; D may be TRBD1 or TRBD2 (5 bases each). Germline V gene lookup returns CDR1 SQVTM and CDR2 ANQGSEA. V was shortened by 6 bases and J by 8 bases, with 17 bases between the two germline ends. The CDR3 is 13 residues long. The CDR3 loop is CSVDRDRGDEQFF. CDR3 nucleotide sequence: TGCAGCGTCGACCGGGACCGGGGCGATGAGCAGTTCTTC.

This clonotype was found a few times. The chain links TRBV6-5 to TRBJ1-2; TRBD1 matches at 9 bases. The CDR3 spans 14 residues. Germline assignment: CDR1 MNHEY and CDR2 SVGAGI. Trimming removed 7 bases from V and 2 bases from J; junction bases left unmatched: 5. The CDR3 reads CASNPQGANYGYTF. The CDR3 DNA follows: TGTGCCAGCAACCCACAGGGGGCAAACTATGGCTACACCTTC.

V usage is TRBV27 and J usage is TRBJ1-1; D gene ambiguous. This CDR3 region has 14 residues. Trimming cost V 4 bases and J 3 bases, with 12 bases left between them. Germline V gives CDR1 MNHEY, CDR2 SMNVEV (reference sequence). The CDR3 bases are TGTGCCAGCAGTTCTCTGGCGAGTGACACTGAAGCTTTCTTT. Translation gives CASSSLASDTEAFF.

This clonotype was detected a few times. The chain combines TRBV4-3 with TRBJ2-7, with D possibly being TRBD1 or TRBD2 (5 bases each). Trimming removed 1 base from V and 3 bases from J, with 10 bases in between. CDR1 is LGHNA and CDR2 is YSLEER in the germline V gene. The CDR3 consists of 14 residues. The CDR3 DNA reads as TGCGCCAGCAGCCAAGCGTCAGGGAGCTACGAGCAGTACTTC. This encodes CASSQASGSYEQYF.

This clonotype was recorded many times. The chain joins TRBV7-9 to TRBJ2-7; D remains ambiguous. CDR3 size: 14 residues. Germline values: CDR1 SEHNR, CDR2 FQNEAQ (reference sequence). V gave up 0 bases and J gave up 0 bases, with 6 bases separating them. The CDR3 loop is CASSLAGSSYEQYF. The DNA of the CDR3 is TGTGCCAGCAGCTTAGCGGGGTCCTCCTACGAGCAGTACTTC.

DNA of the CDR3: TGTGCCAGCAGCTTAGCGCCAAAATGGATCACTAATGAAAAACTGTTTTTT. Encoded protein: CASSLAPKWITNEKLFF. The chain has TRBV7-9 and TRBJ1-4, with no clear D. In germline, CDR1 is SEHNR, CDR2 FQNEAQ (reference sequence). V was trimmed by 0 bases and J by 2 bases, leaving 13 bases between them. The CDR3 runs 17 residues.

This clonotype was counted at least ten times. The chain employs TRBV9 and TRBJ2-5; no definite D call. CDR1 is SGDLS and CDR2 is YYNGEE in the germline V gene. The CDR3 runs 15 residues. Trimming removed 0 bases at V and 3 bases at J, with 12 bases between. The CDR3 coding sequence is TGTGCCAGCAGCGTAGAGGCGGCACTTGAAGAGACCCAGTACTTC. This codes for CASSVEAALEETQYF.

This clonotype was counted at least ten times. The chain carries TRBV7-9 and TRBJ2-3; 9 bases match TRBD1. Losses at the gene ends were 4 bases for V and 3 bases for J; bases not matched to a gene: 2. The CDR3 is 14 residues long. Germline lookup yields CDR1 SEHNR and CDR2 FQNEAQ (reference sequence). In nucleotides, the CDR3 is TGTGCCAGCAGCTACAGGGGGCTTACAGATACGCAGTATTTT. Translation gives CASSYRGLTDTQYF.

This clonotype came up a few times. J is TRBJ1-1 and V is TRBV5-5; D might be TRBD1 (5 bases). This CDR3 has 14 residues. CDR1 and CDR2 from the germline V gene are SGHKS and YYEKEE (reference sequence). V was pared by 5 bases and J by 5 bases, with 16 bases between. The CDR3 region has the DNA TGTGCCAGCAGGGGTGGGGCAGGGCGAACTGAAGCTTTCTTT. Residues: CASRGGAGRTEAFF.

This clonotype was observed many times. The V call is TRBV2, the J call TRBJ1-6, with TRBD1 as a possible D gene (6 bases). The CDR3 consists of 13 residues. Trimming stripped 5 bases from V and 10 bases from J, with 12 bases between. Germline V gene lookup returns CDR1 SNHLY and CDR2 FYNNEI. CDR3 sequence reads: CASSTGQESPLHF. The CDR3 bases are TGTGCCAGCAGTACAGGGCAGGAATCACCCCTCCACTTT.

The V gene is TRBV9, the J gene TRBJ2-5, with D possibly TRBD1 on 6 matching bases. The V and J ends lost 3 bases and 4 bases respectively, with 13 bases between them. Looked up from germline, CDR1 is SGDLS and CDR2 is YYNGEE. The CDR3 has 14 amino acids. CDR3 in amino acids: CASSATQGSETQYF. Here the CDR3 DNA reads TGTGCCAGCAGCGCTACCCAGGGGTCAGAGACCCAGTACTTC.

This clonotype was found many times. The chain employs TRBV27 and TRBJ1-6; 8 bases match TRBD1. The CDR3 covers 15 residues. V was pared by 6 bases and J by 7 bases, with 8 bases of the junction left unmatched. Germline-derived CDR1 and CDR2 are MNHEY and SMNVEV (reference sequence). The CDR3 region is CASRHPQGANSPLHF. The CDR3 DNA sequence: TGTGCCAGCAGGCATCCCCAGGGGGCGAATTCACCCCTCCACTTT.

This clonotype has a count of ten or more. The chain combines TRBV7-2 with TRBJ1-5; D perhaps matches TRBD1 (5 bases). The length of the CDR3 is 15 residues. Germline V CDR1 and CDR2: SGHTA, FQGNSA. Trimming left V 7 bases short and J 3 bases short, with 16 bases between. This CDR3 reads CASTPDTLINQPQHF. CDR3 bases: TGTGCCAGCACCCCGGACACCCTGATCAATCAGCCCCAGCATTTT.

This clonotype was recorded a few times. The V call is TRBV5-5, the J call TRBJ1-2; TRBD1 is a possible D gene (6 bases). The V and J ends lost 4 bases and 2 bases respectively, with 9 bases between them. Germline V gene sequence: CDR1 SGHKS, CDR2 YYEKEE (reference sequence). CDR3 length: 13 residues. CDR3 nucleotide sequence: TGTGCCAGCAGCCCCGACAGGAACTATGGCTACACCTTC. It translates to CASSPDRNYGYTF.

This chain joins TRBV28 and TRBJ2-5, with TRBD1 matching over 8 bases. With 6 bases clipped from V and 2 bases from J, the junction kept 5 bases outside the gene matches. CDR3 length: 14 residues. CDR1 is MDHEN and CDR2 is SYDVKM in the germline V gene. DNA for the CDR3: TGTGCCAGCAGGCCGGACAGGGTGCAAGAGACCCAGTACTTC. It yields the protein CASRPDRVQETQYF.

This clonotype has a handful of counts. V and J are TRBV6-5 and TRBJ1-3; TRBD1 agrees at 8 bases. The germline V gene has CDR1 MNHEY and CDR2 SVGAGI. J lost 0 bases, V lost 4 bases, and 5 bases had no gene match. This CDR3 is 16 amino acids long. The CDR3 DNA reads as TGTGCCAGCAGTTCGGGACAGGCCTACTCTGGAAACACCATATATTTT. Its translation: CASSSGQAYSGNTIYF.

This clonotype was recorded at least ten times. The DNA for the CDR3 is TGTGCCAGCAGCCAAGGGCGGTCGGGCAATTCACCCCTCCACTTT. Translation: CASSQGRSGNSPLHF. V gene TRBV3-1 combines with J gene TRBJ1-6; D gene uncertain. The CDR3 is made up of 15 amino acids. V shed 1 base and J shed 7 bases, with 11 bases lying between them. Germline-derived CDR1 and CDR2 are LGHDT and YNNKEL (reference sequence).

Many counts were recorded for this clonotype. The chain joins TRBV6-5 to TRBJ2-7; D is uncertain. Between the trimmed V and J ends, which lost 5 bases and 4 bases, there was a span of 12 bases. The CDR3 sequence is 13 residues long. Germline V gene sequence: CDR1 MNHEY, CDR2 SVGAGI. For the CDR3, the DNA is TGTGCCAGCAGTCCCCCGGGTTATTACGAGCAGTACTTC. Its translation is CASSPPGYYEQYF.

In this sample, this clonotype turned up many times. The J gene is TRBJ1-1, the V gene TRBV6-2 or TRBV6-3, with D hard to call. V lost 7 bases and J lost 0, with 12 bases in between. The germline gives CDR1 MNHEY, CDR2 SVGEGT. The CDR3 runs to 14 residues. The DNA for the CDR3 is TGTGCCAGCAATCCTAGTCCCGTGAACACTGAAGCTTTCTTT. This translates into CASNPSPVNTEAFF.